These 19 T cell receptor beta chains were all obtained from the same sample, sequenced in a study of cytomegalovirus exposure and HLA in healthy donors. Primers included in the PCR were 60 Vbeta and 13 Jbeta primers. Assay: immunoSEQ multiplex PCR; the TCRdb copy retains only in-frame clones and omits some. The sample carries roughly 190,000 clones, 65% to 85% recorded once. The sequenced sample was PBMCs. All receptors derive from a man between 40 and 49 years old in good health and CMV-seropositive.

Concerning this clone itself: The junction departs from germline at one end; a sequencing error may be responsible. CDR3 sequence: CASLPRTGVTGGLFF. CDR3 DNA: TGTGCCAGCCTCCCAAGGACAGGTGTAACCGGGGGGCTGTTTTTT. The rearrangement joins TRBV6-1 to TRBJ2-2, with a weak D call TRBD1 (7 bases). Germline-derived CDR1 and CDR2 are MNHNS and SASEGT. The CDR3 consists of 15 residues.

V is TRBV9 and J is TRBJ2-1, with TRBD2 identical over 7 bases. The V segment lost 4 bases and the J segment 7 bases; nucleotides outside the gene matches: 8. The V gene's germline CDR1 is SGDLS and CDR2 YYNGEE. There are 14 residues in the CDR3. CDR3 amino acids: CASSPRLAPNEQFF. In DNA, the CDR3 is TGTGCCAGCAGCCCGCGACTAGCACCTAATGAGCAGTTCTTC.

V gene TRBV27 combines with J gene TRBJ2-7; 7 nucleotides match TRBD1. In germline, CDR1 is MNHEY, CDR2 SMNVEV (reference sequence). V lost 4 bases, J lost 0 bases, and 12 bases stayed unmatched. This CDR3 contains 17 residues. CDR3 sequence reads: CASSSRTGSFISYEQYF. CDR3 nucleotide sequence: TGTGCCAGCAGTTCCCGGACAGGCTCCTTCATCTCCTACGAGCAGTACTTC.

The J gene is TRBJ1-2, the V gene TRBV6-5; no definite D call. V lost 0 bases to trimming and J lost 1 base, with 9 bases between them. The CDR3 consists of 15 residues. Per germline, CDR1 MNHEY and CDR2 SVGAGI. CDR3 residues: CASSYSQHSNYGYTF. In DNA, the CDR3 is TGTGCCAGCAGTTACTCCCAACACAGTAACTATGGCTACACCTTC.

V and J are TRBV10-1 and TRBJ1-1; no firm D call. Germline values: CDR1 WNHNN, CDR2 SYGVQD (reference sequence). Trimming cost V 5 bases and J 0 bases, with 19 bases left between them. This CDR3 contains 17 residues. The CDR3 sequence is CASSPDYFRPLNTEAFF. The CDR3 DNA sequence: TGCGCCAGCAGTCCGGACTATTTTAGACCCCTGAACACTGAAGCTTTCTTT.

The V gene is TRBV5-1, the J gene TRBJ2-7, with 11 positions matching TRBD2. Trimming at V came to 4 bases and at J to 3 bases, leaving 6 bases not matched to a gene. Germline V CDR1 and CDR2: SGHRS, YFSETQ. The CDR3 contains 15 residues. CDR3: CASSPGTSGVYEQYF. The CDR3 coding sequence is TGCGCCAGCAGCCCCGGGACTAGCGGTGTCTACGAGCAGTACTTC.

Here the CDR3 DNA reads TGTGCCAGCAGCTTAGTTCCCCGACACATCTATGGCTACACCTTC. Translation: CASSLVPRHIYGYTF. The gene calls are TRBV7-2 and TRBJ1-2; D is unclear. Germline V lookup: CDR1 SGHTA, CDR2 FQGNSA. Trimming took off 1 base at V and 4 bases at J, with 13 bases between the two ends. This CDR3 region has 15 residues.

The gene calls are TRBV7-9 and TRBJ2-4; D unclear. The CDR3 extends over 14 amino acids. V was shortened by 3 bases and J by 0 bases, with 6 bases between the two germline ends. Germline loops: CDR1 SEHNR, CDR2 FQNEAQ (reference sequence). The CDR3 coding sequence is TGTGCCAGCAGCTTCGGCGGAGCCAAAAACATTCAGTACTTC. It yields the protein CASSFGGAKNIQYF.

The chain recombines TRBV2 with TRBJ2-5; TRBD1 matches 11 bases. Losses at the gene ends were 6 bases for V and 5 bases for J; bases not matched to a gene: 8. CDR1 is SNHLY, CDR2 FYNNEI, per germline. The CDR3 is 15 amino acids. The DNA for the CDR3 is TGTGCCAGCAGAGGGGACAGGGGGGTACGGGAGACCCAGTACTTC. Translation gives CASRGDRGVRETQYF.

The chain has TRBV9 and TRBJ2-1, with 12 bases that match TRBD2. This CDR3 region has 16 residues. V lost 4 bases, J lost 0 bases, and 2 bases stayed unmatched. Germline CDR1 reads SGDLS; CDR2 reads YYNGEE. CDR3 region: CASSPTSGSSYNEQFF. The CDR3 DNA reads TGTGCCAGCAGCCCGACTAGCGGGAGCTCCTACAATGAGCAGTTCTTC.

The CDR3 here is CAWSVGKGGIGGTQYF. The CDR3 DNA is TGTGCCTGGAGTGTCGGGAAGGGAGGGATTGGCGGGACCCAGTACTTC. The rearrangement uses TRBV30 and TRBJ2-5; 7 positions match TRBD2. CDR3 length: 16 amino acids. Germline CDR1 and CDR2: GTSNPN and SVGIG (reference sequence). V dropped 0 bases and J dropped 7; count of bases not matched to a gene: 14. Supplemented by reference TRBV30 and TRBJ2-5, the full variable domain reads SQTIHQWPATLVQPVGSPLSLECTVEGTSNPNLYWYRQAAGRGLQLLFYSVGIGQISSEVPQNLSASRPQDRQFILSSKKLLLSDSGFYLCAWSVGKGGIGGTQYFGPGTRLLVL.

Here the CDR3 reads CASSPLRGYSGRATEQFF. The DNA for the CDR3 is TGTGCCAGCAGCCCGTTAAGGGGATATAGCGGGAGGGCCACTGAGCAGTTCTTC. The rearrangement uses TRBV14 and TRBJ2-1, with 11 bases fitting TRBD2. The V segment lost 4 bases and the J segment 9 bases; nucleotides outside the gene matches: 17. The CDR3 has 18 amino acids. The germline V gene encodes CDR1 SGHDN and CDR2 FVKESK. Full variable domain (outside the CDR3, taken from reference TRBV14 and TRBJ2-1): EAGVTQFPSHSVIEKGQTVTLRCDPISGHDNLYWYRRVMGKEIKFLLHFVKESKQDESGMPNNRFLAERTGGTYSTLKVQPAELEDSGVYFCASSPLRGYSGRATEQFFGPGTRLTVL.

CDR3 nucleotides: TGTGCCAGCAGTTTGTGGGGGGGGGAGCAGTACTTC. Amino acids: CASSLWGGEQYF. The chain employs TRBV28 and TRBJ2-7; 7 bases map to TRBD2. With V trimmed by 3 bases and J by 7 bases, 3 bases remained unmatched. Germline V gene sequence: CDR1 MDHEN, CDR2 SYDVKM. This CDR3 has 12 residues.

The chain recombines TRBV25-1 with TRBJ1-1; possible D gene TRBD1, 6 bases. The CDR3 contains 14 residues. Between the trimmed V and J ends, which lost 7 bases and 5 bases, there was a span of 17 bases. CDR1 and CDR2 (germline): MGHDK, SYGVNS. The CDR3 is CASNAQGSGTEAFF. As DNA, the CDR3 is TGTGCCAGCAATGCCCAGGGGAGTGGAACTGAAGCTTTCTTT.

The chain has TRBV7-9 and TRBJ2-2; possibly TRBD1 for D (5 bases). Germline assignment: CDR1 SEHNR and CDR2 FQNEAQ (reference sequence). V was shortened by 5 bases and J by 2 bases, with 9 bases between the two germline ends. This CDR3 spans 14 amino acids. CDR3 loop: CASSPRVNTGELFF. For the CDR3, the DNA is TGTGCCAGCAGCCCCAGGGTTAACACCGGGGAGCTGTTTTTT.

The chain employs TRBV19 and TRBJ2-7; a weak D match, TRBD1 (6 bases). CDR1 is LNHDA, CDR2 SQIVND, per germline (reference sequence). The V end lost 2 bases, the J end lost 3 bases, and 17 bases lay between the germline ends. The CDR3 is made up of 16 amino acids. The CDR3 region is CASSIKGDTHYYEQYF. In DNA, the CDR3 is TGTGCCAGTAGTATAAAGGGGGACACCCATTACTACGAGCAGTACTTC.

The chain combines TRBV19 with TRBJ2-2; 7 bases are shared with TRBD2. The germline V gene encodes CDR1 LNHDA and CDR2 SQIVND (reference sequence). The CDR3 has 15 amino acids. V dropped 4 bases and J dropped 2; count of bases not matched to a gene: 4. Here the CDR3 DNA reads TGTGCCAGTAGTACCCGCGGGAGTAACACCGGGGAGCTGTTTTTT. It codes for CASSTRGSNTGELFF.

The chain carries TRBV6-1 and TRBJ2-7, with 10 bases matching TRBD2. This CDR3 comprises 15 residues. V dropped 5 bases and J dropped 5; count of bases not matched to a gene: 9. CDR1 and CDR2 from the germline V gene are MNHNS and SASEGT. Here the CDR3 DNA reads TGTGCCAGCAGTACTAGCGGGAACTTCTTTGACGAGCAGTACTTC. It is translated as CASSTSGNFFDEQYF.

This clone was observed a handful of times. The rearrangement joins TRBV27 to TRBJ2-2; 8 bases align to TRBD1. This CDR3 comprises 16 residues. Per germline, CDR1 MNHEY and CDR2 SMNVEV (reference sequence). Losses at the gene ends were 2 bases for V and 2 bases for J; bases not matched to a gene: 4. The CDR3 region is CASSLMGQANTGELFF. The DNA for the CDR3 is TGTGCCAGCAGTTTAATGGGACAGGCTAACACCGGGGAGCTGTTTTTT.